The 21 T cell receptor beta chains below all came from one sample that was sequenced in a study of T cells in localized non-small cell lung cancer (dated by TCRdb to the early 2020s). The receptor library was made with the immunoSEQ multiplex PCR assay. Here the immuneACCESS table is served through TCRdb, limited to in-frame sequences with V and J called. Missing clones are a known gap in these copies; in checked studies unresolved V genes cover under half, and the rest lacks a known reason. The sample records tens of thousands of clones, about 83% of which are singletons. The top ten clonotypes cover about 13% of the sample. The input for sequencing was peripheral blood, taken before any cancer treatment. These receptors all come from a female donor of 60 years or more with stage I lung adenocarcinoma.

The rearrangement links TRBV7-3 to TRBJ2-7; 8 nucleotides align to TRBD2. Losses at the gene ends were 5 bases for V and 6 bases for J; bases not matched to a gene: 6. This CDR3 contains 13 residues. The germline gives CDR1 SGHTA, CDR2 FQGTGA. The CDR3 coding sequence is TGTGCCAGCAGCGCCGGACTAGCTAGCGAGCAGTACTTC. It codes for CASSAGLASEQYF.

The V call is TRBV29-1, the J call TRBJ1-1; D ambiguous. The germline V and J ends were trimmed by 7 bases and 4 bases, with 13 bases remaining between them. This CDR3 region has 12 residues. Germline V gene lookup returns CDR1 SQVTM and CDR2 ANQGSEA. The CDR3 DNA sequence: TGCAGCGGGGTCTGGGGTGGCACTGAAGCTTTCTTT. As protein: CSGVWGGTEAFF.

The rearrangement links TRBV5-8 to TRBJ1-5, with 9 bases that match TRBD1. The CDR3 is 16 residues long. V gave up 0 bases and J gave up 6 bases; unmatched junction bases: 7. Germline CDR1 is SGHTS and CDR2 is YDEGEE. CDR3 nucleotides: TGTGCCAGCAGCTTGGCGGACAGGGGTTATCGTCAGCCCCAGCATTTT. It is translated as CASSLADRGYRQPQHF.

Only one count was recorded for this clone. The J gene is TRBJ2-7, the V gene TRBV5-8; no clear D gene. The germline V and J ends were trimmed by 3 bases and 2 bases, with 6 bases remaining between them. This CDR3 has 12 amino acids. Germline assignment: CDR1 SGHTS and CDR2 YDEGEE. CDR3 in DNA: TGTGCCAGCAGCTCACGGACCTACGAGCAGTACTTC. This sequence encodes CASSSRTYEQYF.

As concerns this clone: One end of the junction does not line up with germline, which may come from a read error. The genes are TRBV5-3 and TRBJ1-6, with TRBD1 as a possible D gene (5 bases). TRBV5-3 is annotated as an ORF whose role is uncertain. This CDR3 is built from 15 residues. For the CDR3, the DNA is TGTGCCAGCAGCTTGGAGTCGGGGGGTGGATCACCCCTCCACTTT. This codes for CASSLESGGGSPLHF.

The chain carries TRBV30 and TRBJ1-3; 7 positions agree with TRBD1. Germline lookup yields CDR1 GTSNPN and CDR2 SVGIG (reference sequence). With V trimmed by 1 base and J by 7 bases, 7 bases remained unmatched. The CDR3 length is 14 residues. In DNA, the CDR3 is TGTGCCTGGAGTGGGACAGGTCTACGGAACACCATATATTTT. Amino acids: CAWSGTGLRNTIYF.

This clone was counted at least ten times. The chain has TRBV28 and TRBJ2-2; no clear D gene. The CDR3 covers 12 residues. Germline V gene lookup returns CDR1 MDHEN and CDR2 SYDVKM. V lost 11 bases and J lost 5, with 12 bases in between. CDR3 nucleotide sequence: TGTGCCTCTCTAAGTCGGACCGGGGAGCTGTTTTTT. Residues: CASLSRTGELFF.

The chain couples TRBV5-1 to TRBJ1-4, with D hard to call. Germline assignment: CDR1 SGHRS and CDR2 YFSETQ. The CDR3 is 14 residues long. V lost 0 bases and J lost 7, with 10 bases in between. In DNA form, the CDR3 reads TGCGCCAGCAGCTTGGTTCAGGTAACTGAAAAACTGTTTTTT. It encodes CASSLVQVTEKLFF.

The chain couples TRBV6-5 to TRBJ2-2; D gene unclear. Trimming removed 7 bases from V and 1 base from J, with 10 bases in between. CDR3 length: 14 amino acids. CDR1 MNHEY and CDR2 SVGAGI come from the germline V gene. The CDR3 coding sequence is TGTGCCAGCAAAAGGACGGGGAACACCGGGGAGCTGTTTTTT. It specifies CASKRTGNTGELFF.

This chain connects TRBV30 to TRBJ2-6; D gene unclear. This CDR3 region has 15 residues. The germline V gene encodes CDR1 GTSNPN and CDR2 SVGIG (reference sequence). Trimming stripped 0 bases from V and 3 bases from J, with 9 bases between. CDR3 sequence (DNA): TGTGCCTGGAGTGTACCCCGGTTTGGGGCCAACGTCCTGACTTTC. Its protein product is CAWSVPRFGANVLTF.

The rearrangement links TRBV18 to TRBJ1-5; TRBD1 is a possible D gene (5 bases). The germline V gene encodes CDR1 KGHSH and CDR2 LQKENI. This CDR3 contains 15 residues. The V end lost 3 bases, the J end lost 2 bases, and 11 bases lay between the germline ends. CDR3 amino acids: CASSPGGLGNQPQHF. CDR3 DNA sequence: TGTGCCAGCTCACCCGGGGGATTGGGCAATCAGCCCCAGCATTTT.

The rearrangement uses TRBV7-2 and TRBJ1-1; 8 bases align to TRBD1. Germline V gene data show CDR1 as SGHTA and CDR2 as FQGNSA. The V gene end was trimmed by 0 bases and the J gene end by 9 bases; junction bases not matched to a gene: 3. CDR3 size: 13 residues. The CDR3 here is CASSLAGTGQAFF. For the CDR3, the DNA is TGTGCCAGCAGCTTAGCGGGGACAGGTCAAGCTTTCTTT.

The DNA of the CDR3 is TGTGCCAGCAGGCTCCAGACAGGGTTAAACTATGGCTACACCTTC. The encoded protein is CASRLQTGLNYGYTF. The chain has TRBV2 and TRBJ1-2; 7 bases line up with TRBD1. The CDR3 covers 15 residues. The V and J ends lost 6 bases and 2 bases, in that order; junction bases with no gene match: 9. CDR1 SNHLY and CDR2 FYNNEI come from the germline V gene.

The J gene is TRBJ2-3, the V gene TRBV18, with D unclear. Germline V CDR1 and CDR2: KGHSH, LQKENI. The CDR3 is 15 residues long. The V gene lost 2 bases and the J gene lost 0 bases, with 9 bases spanning the gap. CDR3 bases: TGTGCCAGCTCACCAAGGGCCGAGAGCACAGATACGCAGTATTTT. It yields the protein CASSPRAESTDTQYF.

In this sample, this clone turned up a few times. The chain is built from TRBV25-1 and TRBJ1-1; the D is unclear. This CDR3 is built from 11 residues. Germline V gives CDR1 MGHDK, CDR2 SYGVNS. V lost 6 bases and J lost 9, with 11 bases in between. CDR3 coding DNA: TGTGCCAGCAGGGAGGACGGGCAAGCTTTCTTT. Protein product: CASREDGQAFF.

The chain employs TRBV6-1 and TRBJ1-2; possibly TRBD1 for D (6 bases). Germline assignment: CDR1 MNHNS and CDR2 SASEGT. The length of the CDR3 is 15 residues. The germline V and J ends were trimmed by 0 bases and 4 bases, with 12 bases remaining between them. Written as DNA, the CDR3 is TGTGCCAGCAGTGAAGCATTGGGGGCTGCCTATGGCTACACCTTC. Amino acids: CASSEALGAAYGYTF.

The V and J genes are TRBV20-1 and TRBJ1-4; D gene ambiguous. Per the germline V gene, CDR1 is DFQATT and CDR2 is SNEGSKA (reference sequence). Trimming took off 6 bases at V and 5 bases at J, with 7 bases between the two ends. The CDR3 loop spans 11 amino acids. In DNA form, the CDR3 reads TGCAGTGCCTTGGGGAATGAAAAACTGTTTTTT. This translates into CSALGNEKLFF.

V is TRBV19 and J is TRBJ1-1, with D maybe TRBD1 (5 bases). The CDR3 extends over 13 amino acids. Deletions cut 6 bases from V and 1 base from J, with 9 bases between. Germline values: CDR1 LNHDA, CDR2 SQIVND (reference sequence). The DNA for the CDR3 is TGTGCCAGTAGCAGACAGCAGAACACTGAAGCTTTCTTT. This codes for CASSRQQNTEAFF.

This chain uses TRBV4-1 with TRBJ2-5, with 14 bases that match TRBD2. The CDR3 is 21 residues long. Germline CDR1 is MGHRA and CDR2 is YSYEKL. V dropped 0 bases and J dropped 0; count of bases not matched to a gene: 12. The CDR3 sequence is CASSQDSGTSGGLTYQETQYF. The CDR3 region has the DNA TGCGCCAGCAGCCAAGATAGTGGGACTAGCGGGGGACTTACGTACCAAGAGACCCAGTACTTC.

The CDR3 reads CASSEAASGGNNEQFF. DNA of the CDR3: TGTGCCAGCAGTGAAGCCGCTAGCGGCGGCAACAATGAGCAGTTCTTC. The chain joins TRBV2 to TRBJ2-1; 7 nucleotides agree with TRBD2. Trimming removed 0 bases from V and 5 bases from J; junction bases left unmatched: 7. Germline CDR1 is SNHLY and CDR2 is FYNNEI. There are 16 residues in the CDR3.

In its sample, this clone was seen once. The CDR3 loop is CASSEGGTTDADTQYF. CDR3 DNA: TGTGCCAGCAGTGAAGGCGGGACAACTGACGCAGATACGCAGTATTTT. This chain joins TRBV6-1 and TRBJ2-3, with D perhaps assigned TRBD1 or TRBD2 (6 bases each). Germline V lookup: CDR1 MNHNS, CDR2 SASEGT. V lost 1 base and J lost 4, with 15 bases in between. The CDR3 has 16 amino acids.